A single sample gave rise to the 24 T cell receptor beta chains below, sequenced in a study of response to subunit inactivated influenza vaccine. TCRdb used MiXCR to reprocess the RT-PCR reads, holding one entry per CDR3 protein. The table lists around 580,000 distinct CDR3 sequences, 12% of them singletons. The source material was PBMCs from blood, sampled on the day of vaccination. Every receptor here comes from a man in his forties or fifties who received an inactivated influenza vaccine.

The table lists this clonotype with a few counts. This rearrangement joins TRBV12-3 or TRBV12-4 to TRBJ2-7; TRBD2 matches at 11 bases. The CDR3 spans 17 residues. The ends lost 3 bases at V and 2 bases at J; junction bases unmatched: 9. For the CDR3, the DNA is TGTGCCAGCAGTTTGGGACTAGCGGCTCGGGGGGCCTACGAGCAGTACTTC. Translation gives CASSLGLAARGAYEQYF.

This clonotype was observed a handful of times. The V call is TRBV10-3, the J call TRBJ1-2, with 8 bases matching TRBD1. Germline trimming cut 2 bases from V and 7 bases from J; bases unmatched to any gene: 9. The CDR3 runs to 15 residues. The germline gives CDR1 ENHRY, CDR2 SYGVKD. The CDR3: CAISEPGTGNGGYTF. The CDR3 coding sequence is TGTGCCATCAGTGAGCCGGGGACAGGAAATGGTGGCTACACCTTC.

The chain has TRBV3-1 and TRBJ2-2; 7 bases match TRBD1. With V trimmed by 1 base and J by 5 bases, 4 bases remained unmatched. The CDR3 contains 15 residues. From germline, CDR1 is LGHDT and CDR2 YNNKEL (reference sequence). CDR3 coding DNA: TGTGCCAGCAGCCAAGCCGACAGGGTAACCGGGGAGCTGTTTTTT. It specifies CASSQADRVTGELFF.

This rearrangement joins TRBV20-1 to TRBJ1-2, with 8 bases lining up with TRBD1. The CDR3 is 13 residues long. CDR1 is DFQATT and CDR2 is SNEGSKA in the germline V gene (reference sequence). Losses at the gene ends were 8 bases for V and 4 bases for J; bases not matched to a gene: 9. CDR3 DNA sequence: TGCAGTACAGTGGCAGGGGGCGTCTATGGCTACACCTTC. It translates to CSTVAGGVYGYTF.

This clonotype was seen a few times. The rearrangement uses TRBV28 and TRBJ2-2; TRBD2 matches 7 bases. The CDR3 totals 16 residues. Trimming removed 7 bases from V and 0 bases from J; junction bases left unmatched: 8. Per germline, CDR1 MDHEN and CDR2 SYDVKM. CDR3 loop: CASTPSGPSNTGELFF. CDR3 nucleotides: TGTGCCAGCACCCCTAGCGGACCATCGAACACCGGGGAGCTGTTTTTT.

The CDR3 here is CASSLLGQAPNEQYF. The CDR3 coding sequence is TGTGCCAGCAGTTTATTAGGACAGGCCCCCAACGAGCAGTACTTC. The V call is TRBV28, the J call TRBJ2-7, with 7 bases that match TRBD1. The trim removed 1 base at V and 5 bases at J, leaving 8 bases unmatched. The V gene's germline CDR1 is MDHEN and CDR2 SYDVKM. The CDR3 has 15 amino acids.

The V and J genes are TRBV3-1 and TRBJ1-4, with D hard to call. Germline assignment: CDR1 LGHDT and CDR2 YNNKEL (reference sequence). The V and J ends lost 2 bases and 4 bases respectively, with 8 bases between them. CDR3 length: 14 residues. The CDR3 region is CASSQIYNNEKLFF. In DNA form, the CDR3 reads TGTGCCAGCAGCCAAATCTACAATAATGAAAAACTGTTTTTT. The full variable domain, with the rest looked up from reference TRBV3-1 and TRBJ1-4, is DTAVSQTPKYLVTQMGNDKSIKCEQNLGHDTMYWYKQDSKKFLKIMFSYNNKELIINETVPNRFSPKSPDKAHLNLHINSLELGDSAVYFCASSQIYNNEKLFFGSGTQLSVL.

This clonotype was found a few times. The chain's CDR3 is CASSYGGAHYQGTQYF. The CDR3 DNA is TGTGCCAGCAGTTACGGGGGGGCCCACTACCAGGGTACGCAGTATTTT. This chain connects TRBV6-5 to TRBJ2-3; perhaps TRBD2 as D (7 bases). The V and J ends lost 2 bases and 8 bases respectively, with 20 bases between them. CDR1 is MNHEY, CDR2 SVGAGI, per germline. This CDR3 region has 16 residues.

The chain couples TRBV20-1 to TRBJ2-3, with TRBD2 matching 7 bases. Germline lookup yields CDR1 DFQATT and CDR2 SNEGSKA (reference sequence). There are 18 residues in the CDR3. V was pared by 6 bases and J by 1 base, with 19 bases of the junction left unmatched. Here the CDR3 DNA reads TGCAGTGCCCCGCATTTCGGCGGGGGATTCCTTGGCACAGATACGCAGTATTTT. Translated, it gives CSAPHFGGGFLGTDTQYF.

The V call is TRBV28, the J call TRBJ2-2, with D perhaps TRBD2 (6 bases). This CDR3 contains 15 residues. The V gene lost 5 bases and the J gene lost 1 base, with 11 bases spanning the gap. Per germline, CDR1 MDHEN and CDR2 SYDVKM. Here the CDR3 DNA reads TGTGCCAGCAGTCCAAATAGCGGGAACACCGGGGAGCTGTTTTTT. Translated: CASSPNSGNTGELFF.

The chain recombines TRBV27 with TRBJ2-7, with 13 bases fitting TRBD2. Germline CDR1 is MNHEY and CDR2 is SMNVEV (reference sequence). J lost 7 bases, V lost 4 bases, and 4 bases had no gene match. The CDR3 totals 14 residues. CDR3: CASSSGTSGTEQYF. CDR3 sequence (DNA): TGTGCCAGCAGTTCCGGGACTAGCGGGACTGAGCAGTACTTC.

This clonotype was seen a few times. The chain links TRBV11-1 to TRBJ2-1; 13 positions agree with TRBD2. Germline CDR1 and CDR2: SGHAT and FQDESV (reference sequence). After removal of 3 bases from V and 8 bases from J, the junction contained 7 bases not matched to a gene. This CDR3 has 16 amino acids. In DNA, the CDR3 is TGTGCCAGCAGCTTCCCTGGACTAGCGGGAGTATATGAGCAGTTCTTC. Residues: CASSFPGLAGVYEQFF.

This clonotype turned up a few times. The chain uses TRBV7-8 and TRBJ2-5; D is perhaps TRBD1 (6 bases). V dropped 2 bases and J dropped 2 bases, with 9 bases sitting between them. The CDR3 is 14 residues long. Germline lookup yields CDR1 SGHVS and CDR2 FQNEAQ. CDR3 bases: TGTGCCAGCAGCTTACAGACAGGACAAGAGACCCAGTACTTC. Protein: CASSLQTGQETQYF.

Many counts were recorded for this clonotype. The chain combines TRBV12-3 or TRBV12-4 with TRBJ2-7; D may match TRBD1 or TRBD2 (6 bases each). The CDR3 extends over 15 amino acids. The germline V and J ends were trimmed by 5 bases and 2 bases, with 16 bases remaining between them. The CDR3 DNA follows: TGTGCCAGCAGTAGCCACAGGGACTCTCCCTACGAGCAGTACTTC. Translating it yields CASSSHRDSPYEQYF.

This clonotype was counted between two and nine times. The gene calls are TRBV6-4 and TRBJ1-1, with D tentatively TRBD1 (5 bases). V was shortened by 2 bases and J by 0 bases, with 16 bases between the two germline ends. The CDR3 length is 17 residues. Germline-derived CDR1 and CDR2 are MRHNA and SNTAGT. Here the CDR3 DNA reads TGTGCCAGCAGTGACAACGGACGACAGCGGATGAACACTGAAGCTTTCTTT. It yields the protein CASSDNGRQRMNTEAFF.

The chain carries TRBV12-3 or TRBV12-4 and TRBJ2-1; 11 bases match TRBD1. V shed 3 bases and J 8 bases; nucleotides not matched to a gene: 9. CDR3 length: 16 amino acids. Here the CDR3 DNA reads TGTGCCAGCAGTTTTGGGACAGGGGGTACAATCGATGAGCAGTTCTTC. Translation: CASSFGTGGTIDEQFF.

This clonotype was seen at least ten times. The chain links TRBV28 to TRBJ2-2; no clear D gene. The V gene lost 5 bases and the J gene lost 1 base, with 8 bases spanning the gap. This CDR3 has 14 residues. Germline CDR1 MDHEN, CDR2 SYDVKM. The CDR3 DNA reads as TGTGCCAGCAGTGGCACTATGAACACCGGGGAGCTGTTTTTT. Its translation is CASSGTMNTGELFF.

This chain joins TRBV29-1 and TRBJ2-3; TRBD2 agrees at 11 bases. The trim removed 7 bases at V and 0 bases at J, leaving 6 bases unmatched. Germline-derived CDR1 and CDR2 are SQVTM and ANQGSEA. The CDR3 spans 15 residues. The CDR3 loop is CSGSGGGRSTDTQYF. The CDR3 DNA reads as TGCAGCGGTAGCGGGGGGGGAAGAAGCACAGATACGCAGTATTTT.

This clonotype has a handful of counts. This chain links TRBV7-3 with TRBJ2-2, with 7 bases fitting TRBD1. From germline, CDR1 is SGHTA and CDR2 FQGTGA. The CDR3 is 14 amino acids. Losses at the gene ends were 8 bases for V and 5 bases for J; bases not matched to a gene: 8. Here the CDR3 DNA reads TGTGCCAGCGGAAGGGACAGCGCAACCGGGGAGCTGTTTTTT. It yields the protein CASGRDSATGELFF. Together with reference TRBV7-3 and TRBJ2-2, the CDR3 gives the full variable domain: GAGVSQTPSNKVTEKGKYVELRCDPISGHTALYWYRQSLGQGPEFLIYFQGTGAADDSGLPNDRFFAVRPEGSVSTLKIQRTERGDSAVYLCASGRDSATGELFFGEGSRLTVL.

This clonotype was counted ten times or more. For the CDR3, the DNA is TGTGCCAGCAGTCGTAGAGGACAGGGGGTACAATACTTC. This translates into CASSRRGQGVQYF. This rearrangement joins TRBV6-2 or TRBV6-3 to TRBJ2-7, with 10 nucleotides matching TRBD1. V lost 5 bases and J lost 13; bases outside the gene matches: 11. The CDR3 has 13 amino acids. CDR1 and CDR2 from the germline V gene are MNHEY and SVGEGT.

In its sample, this clonotype was seen a few times. The chain links TRBV7-9 to TRBJ2-3; TRBD2 is a possible D gene (5 bases). The CDR3 runs to 15 residues. CDR1 SEHNR and CDR2 FQNEAQ come from the germline V gene (reference sequence). V was pared by 3 bases and J by 2 bases, with 12 bases between. Here the CDR3 DNA reads TGTGCCAGCAGCTTCCGGGATGTGTTCACAGATACGCAGTATTTT. Its protein product is CASSFRDVFTDTQYF.

There are a few counts of this clonotype. This chain joins TRBV24-1 and TRBJ2-2; 8 bases line up with TRBD1. Germline lookup yields CDR1 KGHDR and CDR2 SFDVKD. CDR3 size: 16 residues. Losses at the gene ends were 3 bases for V and 1 base for J; bases not matched to a gene: 3. The CDR3: CATSDTGTGNTGELFF. CDR3 DNA: TGTGCCACCAGTGATACCGGGACAGGGAACACCGGGGAGCTGTTTTTT.

This clonotype was seen repeatedly, ten times or more. V is TRBV7-2 and J is TRBJ2-1; 9 positions match TRBD1. Germline V CDR1 and CDR2: SGHTA, FQGNSA. The CDR3 extends over 15 amino acids. With V trimmed by 0 bases and J by 7 bases, 4 bases remained unmatched. In nucleotides, the CDR3 is TGTGCCAGCAGCTTAGCGCGGGACAGGGCGAATGAGCAGTTCTTC. This sequence encodes CASSLARDRANEQFF.

The gene calls are TRBV20-1 and TRBJ2-7; 8 bases agree with TRBD1. Germline trimming cut 3 bases from V and 1 base from J; bases unmatched to any gene: 8. This CDR3 region has 15 residues. Germline V gene data show CDR1 as DFQATT and CDR2 as SNEGSKA (reference sequence). The CDR3 region has the DNA TGCAGTGCTAGGTCACCGGGACAGGTTTCCTACGAGCAGTACTTC. The encoded protein is CSARSPGQVSYEQYF.